There are a few counts of the clone carrying this T cell receptor (beta chain). Its antigen is not known. V shed 4 bases and J 5 bases; nucleotides not matched to a gene: 13. The CDR3 is 17 amino acids. The V gene's germline CDR1 is SGHRS and CDR2 YFSETQ. The data belong to a study of beta chain features in type 1 diabetes. Study details: Some 110 million sorted cells were examined across all samples. Overall study results and limits: PCR might favor shorter templates, equally in patients and controls.

Expressed TCRB transcripts were sequenced after all isolated RNA was converted to cDNA. The assay was immunoSEQ multiplex PCR, and TCRdb's table has in-frame clones only and misses some. The sample lists some 900,000 clones; 17% were seen once. Sequenced input: naive CD4+ T cells from blood. The TCR originated in a woman aged 18-35 years in good health. The chain carries TRBV5-1 and TRBJ2-5; TRBD2 aligns across 11 bases. For the CDR3, the DNA is TGCGCCAGCAGCCCGGGACTAGCGGAGAAGGAGGGGGAGACCCAGTACTTC. It is translated as CASSPGLAEKEGETQYF.